This TCR beta chain was profiled in a study of T-cell reconstitution after alpha-beta-depleted transplantation in children listed by TCRdb under 2016. About the full investigation: Using TCR repertoire profiling, the study followed T-cell immune reconstitution in a quantitative way in children after TCRalphabeta/CD19-depleted allogeneic hematopoietic cell transplantation. The full study reports these points: In some patients, the high TCRbeta diversity seen at day 60 was put down to recipient T cells and intrathymic progenitors that had survived conditioning. The apparently early alphabetaT-cell count recovery about two months after transplant was reportedly dependent on only several hundred rapidly expanded clones derived from non-depleted graft cells. Over the following months the frequencies of hyperexpanded clones went down, and after one year T-cell counts and TCRbeta diversity were mostly credited to newly produced T cells.

To prepare the library, PCR was applied. The sequencer was an Illumina HiSeq 2500. TCR libraries were prepared with molecular barcoding, using unique molecular identifiers to normalize TCRbeta repertoire quantification. TCRdb reanalyzed the raw reads on its own, using fastp at Q25 for trimming and MiXCR for clone calling, and kept in-frame beta chains. Merged by CDR3 protein, the rows form single entries marked with the most common genes and DNA. The sample includes hundreds of thousands of distinct CDR3 sequences, with 10% to 15% observed a single time. Around 2.2% of the sample is in the top ten clones. V loses 2 bases of germline sequence and J loses 3 bases, and the interval between the two ends is 10 bases. For CDR1 and CDR2, the germline V gene (reference sequence) lists SEHNR and FQNEAQ. The CDR3 runs 15 residues from the cysteine to the phenylalanine. Just the 45-base CDR3 DNA is kept, in frame starting at base 1.

The treatment or condition label of this sample denotes: allogeneic hematopoietic cell transplantation with graft depleted of TCRalphabeta T cells and CD19 B cells. The children who served as transplant recipients had been given grafts of TCRalphabeta/CD19-depleted allogeneic hematopoietic cells. This clonotype was counted a few times. Its antigen is not yet known. Qualities for individual bases were not recorded, and no much larger clone is one base off. The TCR originated in a male patient between 10 and 17 years old who had a stem cell transplant for acute myeloid leukemia, so the T cells may come from the graft donor. The sequence links TRBV7-9 to TRBJ2-2, with the D segment identity uncertain. This specimen was PBMCs, mostly from graft donor cells, taken 360 days after TCRalphabeta/CD19-depleted stem cell transplant. The CDR3 has the sequence CASSLPIGYTGELFF. The DNA sequence is as follows: TGTGCCAGCAGCTTACCCATCGGTTACACCGGGGAGCTGTTTTTT.